These T cell receptor beta chains were read from a single sample in a study of blood T cells in healthy people across ages. MiXCR was run by TCRdb on the 5' RACE reads, yielding one entry per CDR3 protein. Among about 840,000 distinct CDR3 sequences, roughly 28% were seen once, and the ten largest hold 10% to 13%. A further study also used this sample, focusing on T cells of mothers and their children.

Sequences were obtained from blood. The receptors derive from a woman aged 40-49 years in good health. Both conserved end residues are part of each CDR3. D genes are given only for firm matches. The size of a clone is reported for some rows only, either as once, few or many, or as a class for expanded clones.

J gene: TRBJ1-5
D gene: TRBD1
V gene: TRBV12-3/TRBV12-4
clone size: few
CDR3 protein: CASRRGQSNQPQHF
CDR3 DNA: TGTGCCAGCAGGAGGGGACAGAGCAATCAGCCCCAGCATTTT

J gene: TRBJ2-3
D gene: -
V gene: TRBV14
clone size: -
CDR3 protein: CASSQDSWYRSTDTQYF
CDR3 DNA: TGTGCCAGCAGCCAAGATAGTTGGTACAGGAGCACAGATACGCAGTATTTT

J gene: TRBJ2-2
D gene: -
V gene: TRBV6-1
clone size: -
CDR3 protein: CAGSNVQGGSSNTGELFF
CDR3 DNA: TGTGCCGGCAGTAATGTTCAGGGGGGCTCCTCAAACACCGGGGAGCTGTTTTTT

J gene: TRBJ2-1
D gene: -
V gene: TRBV7-9
clone size: few
CDR3 protein: CASSLVVITGSYNEQFF
CDR3 DNA: TGTGCCAGCAGTCTAGTGGTTATTACAGGGTCCTACAATGAGCAGTTCTTC

J gene: TRBJ2-3
D gene: -
V gene: TRBV7-2
clone size: many
CDR3 protein: CASSTDRTFTDTQYF
CDR3 DNA: TGTGCCAGCAGCACCGACAGAACCTTCACAGATACGCAGTATTTT

J gene: TRBJ2-7
D gene: TRBD1
V gene: TRBV7-9
clone size: few
CDR3 protein: CASSSDRGRNEQYF
CDR3 DNA: TGTGCCAGCAGCTCGGACAGGGGGCGCAACGAGCAGTACTTC

J gene: TRBJ1-3
D gene: TRBD1
V gene: TRBV6-4
clone size: many
CDR3 protein: CASRDRDRKGNTIYF
CDR3 DNA: TGTGCCAGCAGGGACAGGGATCGAAAAGGAAACACCATATATTTT

J gene: TRBJ2-2
D gene: -
V gene: TRBV7-2
clone size: -
CDR3 protein: CASSRSGVGGVSGELFF
CDR3 DNA: TGTGCCAGCAGCCGCTCAGGAGTAGGGGGGGTATCCGGGGAGCTGTTTTTT

J gene: TRBJ2-7
D gene: -
V gene: TRBV27
clone size: -
CDR3 protein: CASSPFGSYEQYF
CDR3 DNA: TGTGCCAGCAGTCCATTCGGTTCCTACGAGCAGTACTTC

J gene: TRBJ1-2
D gene: -
V gene: TRBV29-1
clone size: many
CDR3 protein: CSVDTNGYTF
CDR3 DNA: TGCAGCGTTGATACGAATGGCTACACCTTC

J gene: TRBJ1-4
D gene: TRBD1
V gene: TRBV5-1
clone size: -
CDR3 protein: CASSWTSTGGEKLFF
CDR3 DNA: TGCGCCAGCAGCTGGACCTCCACAGGGGGTGAAAAACTGTTTTTT

J gene: TRBJ2-7
D gene: -
V gene: TRBV6-2/TRBV6-3
clone size: few
CDR3 protein: CASSYAGRHYEQYF
CDR3 DNA: TGTGCCAGCAGTTACGCCGGACGGCACTACGAGCAGTACTTC

J gene: TRBJ2-3
D gene: -
V gene: TRBV6-5
clone size: -
CDR3 protein: CASSSGGAATDTQYF
CDR3 DNA: TGTGCCAGCAGTTCAGGCGGGGCAGCCACAGATACGCAGTATTTT

J gene: TRBJ2-1
D gene: -
V gene: TRBV6-2/TRBV6-3
clone size: -
CDR3 protein: CASSYPTWEQFF
CDR3 DNA: TGTGCCAGCAGTTACCCAACTTGGGAGCAGTTCTTC

J gene: TRBJ1-6
D gene: TRBD1
V gene: TRBV2
clone size: few
CDR3 protein: CASKPTGQSYNSPLHF
CDR3 DNA: TGTGCCAGCAAACCTACGGGACAGAGTTATAATTCACCCCTCCACTTT

J gene: TRBJ2-7
D gene: -
V gene: TRBV4-3
clone size: many
CDR3 protein: CASSQDQTPYEQYF
CDR3 DNA: TGCGCCAGCAGCCAAGATCAGACTCCCTACGAGCAGTACTTC

J gene: TRBJ2-7
D gene: TRBD1
V gene: TRBV9
clone size: -
CDR3 protein: CASSVEGQGSVYEQYF
CDR3 DNA: TGTGCCAGCAGCGTAGAGGGACAGGGGTCGGTATACGAGCAGTACTTC

J gene: TRBJ2-1
D gene: -
V gene: TRBV7-2
clone size: -
CDR3 protein: CASSLGSVTYNEQFF
CDR3 DNA: TGTGCCAGCAGCTTAGGTAGCGTAACCTACAATGAGCAGTTCTTC

J gene: TRBJ2-1
D gene: -
V gene: TRBV7-2
clone size: -
CDR3 protein: CASSPLGDGSYNEQFF
CDR3 DNA: TGTGCCAGCAGCCCATTAGGGGACGGCTCCTACAATGAGCAGTTCTTC

J gene: TRBJ1-5
D gene: -
V gene: TRBV6-6
clone size: few
CDR3 protein: CASSGRQNQPQHF
CDR3 DNA: TGTGCCAGCTCGGGACGGCAAAATCAGCCCCAGCATTTT

J gene: TRBJ2-6
D gene: -
V gene: TRBV6-1
clone size: -
CDR3 protein: CASGERGTIGGISGANVLTF
CDR3 DNA: TGTGCCAGCGGTGAAAGGGGGACGATTGGGGGGATCTCTGGGGCCAACGTCCTGACTTTC

J gene: TRBJ1-4
D gene: -
V gene: TRBV5-5
clone size: -
CDR3 protein: CASSSTGWTNEKLFF
CDR3 DNA: TGTGCCAGCAGCTCCACAGGGTGGACTAATGAAAAACTGTTTTTT

J gene: TRBJ2-7
D gene: -
V gene: TRBV7-3
clone size: few
CDR3 protein: CASSLSHGQPYEQYF
CDR3 DNA: TGTGCCAGCAGCTTATCTCACGGACAGCCCTACGAGCAGTACTTC

J gene: TRBJ2-5
D gene: -
V gene: TRBV6-5
clone size: -
CDR3 protein: CASSSGPYRETQYF
CDR3 DNA: TGTGCCAGCAGTAGTGGACCGTACCGGGAGACCCAGTACTTC

J gene: TRBJ2-3
D gene: TRBD1
V gene: TRBV7-2
clone size: many
CDR3 protein: CASTRDRGGTDTQYF
CDR3 DNA: TGTGCCAGCACCCGGGACAGGGGGGGAACAGATACGCAGTATTTT

J gene: TRBJ2-7
D gene: -
V gene: TRBV5-1
clone size: once
CDR3 protein: CASRWGSGDYEQYF
CDR3 DNA: TGCGCCAGCAGGTGGGGGTCGGGCGACTACGAGCAGTACTTC

J gene: TRBJ2-5
D gene: TRBD1
V gene: TRBV5-1
clone size: -
CDR3 protein: CASSLFDRDQETQYF
CDR3 DNA: TGCGCCAGCAGCTTGTTCGACAGGGACCAAGAGACCCAGTACTTC

J gene: TRBJ2-1
D gene: -
V gene: TRBV20-1
clone size: few
CDR3 protein: CSARDQGYGYNEQFF
CDR3 DNA: TGCAGTGCTAGAGATCAAGGGTATGGGTACAATGAGCAGTTCTTC

J gene: TRBJ2-3
D gene: -
V gene: TRBV6-2/TRBV6-3
clone size: -
CDR3 protein: CASSYGPKGSMADTQYF
CDR3 DNA: TGTGCCAGCAGTTACGGCCCCAAGGGTAGTATGGCAGATACGCAGTATTTT

J gene: TRBJ1-1
D gene: -
V gene: TRBV24-1
clone size: few
CDR3 protein: CATSDPTTTEAFF
CDR3 DNA: TGTGCCACCAGTGACCCAACAACGACTGAAGCTTTCTTT

J gene: TRBJ2-2
D gene: -
V gene: TRBV28
clone size: -
CDR3 protein: CASRQQGVATGEPFF
CDR3 DNA: TGTGCCAGCAGACAACAGGGAGTCGCCACCGGGGAGCCGTTTTTT

J gene: TRBJ1-2
D gene: -
V gene: TRBV6-2/TRBV6-3
clone size: many
CDR3 protein: CASSGQRTNYGYTF
CDR3 DNA: TGTGCCAGCAGCGGACAGCGGACTAACTATGGCTACACCTTC

J gene: TRBJ2-3
D gene: TRBD1
V gene: TRBV2
clone size: few
CDR3 protein: CASKTGVADTQYF
CDR3 DNA: TGTGCCAGCAAAACAGGGGTGGCAGATACGCAGTATTTT

J gene: TRBJ2-5
D gene: -
V gene: TRBV7-2
clone size: few
CDR3 protein: CASTLEIQETQYF
CDR3 DNA: TGTGCCAGCACCCTTGAGATACAAGAGACCCAGTACTTC

J gene: TRBJ1-5
D gene: TRBD1
V gene: TRBV4-3
clone size: -
CDR3 protein: CASSQEHGGTGIGNQPQHF
CDR3 DNA: TGCGCCAGCAGCCAAGAGCATGGCGGGACAGGGATCGGCAATCAGCCCCAGCATTTT

J gene: TRBJ1-1
D gene: -
V gene: TRBV5-1
clone size: -
CDR3 protein: CACSLEQRTEAFF
CDR3 DNA: TGCGCCTGCAGCTTGGAACAAAGGACTGAAGCTTTCTTT

J gene: TRBJ2-5
D gene: -
V gene: TRBV29-1
clone size: -
CDR3 protein: CSVAGDQGTLQETQYF
CDR3 DNA: TGCAGCGTTGCGGGGGACCAGGGGACCCTTCAAGAGACCCAGTACTTC

J gene: TRBJ1-3
D gene: -
V gene: TRBV29-1
clone size: -
CDR3 protein: CSARDSGNTIYF
CDR3 DNA: TGCAGCGCCCGCGACTCTGGAAACACCATATATTTT